This entry describes one TCR beta chain. The entry originates in a study of blood T cell repertoires in COVID-19. Study at large: Both acute and convalescent COVID-19 samples were obtained from the United States, Italy and Spain. PBMCs, B-cell-depleted T cells, or T cells were the source of the cDNA or gDNA that made up the material.

CDR3 length: 14 residues. J lost 5 bases, V lost 4 bases, and 7 bases had no gene match. CDR1 SGDLS and CDR2 YYNGEE come from the germline V gene. Authors' data handling: The assay estimated nucleated cells by amplifying reference gene primers. The method was immunoSEQ multiplex PCR; TCRdb's version includes in-frame clones alone and lacks a portion of them. The V and J calls and the clone size are those of that table, but D and trimming were determined from the DNA. Of about 120,000 clones in the sample, around 78% are singletons; the top ten hold around 2%. This clonotype was sampled from a man under 40 with acute or convalescent COVID-19. The sample comprised peripheral blood. The V call is TRBV9, the J call TRBJ2-5; 8 bases are shared with TRBD2. This CDR3 is CASSSPGGRETQYF. The CDR3 DNA sequence: TGTGCCAGCAGCTCTCCGGGGGGGCGGGAGACCCAGTACTTC.